These 13 T cell receptor beta chains came from one sample sequenced in a study of blood T cell repertoires in COVID-19. Produced via immunoSEQ multiplex PCR; TCRdb's table is partial and in-frame only. The sample holds fewer than 110,000 clones, around four fifths seen once. The specimen sequenced was peripheral blood. These receptor sequences come from a human donor in a cohort sampled during active COVID-19.

V and J are TRBV7-8 and TRBJ2-7, with 7 bases identical to TRBD2. J lost 2 bases, V lost 0 bases, and 4 bases had no gene match. The CDR3 is 15 amino acids. Germline CDR1 is SGHVS and CDR2 is FQNEAQ. CDR3 sequence (DNA): TGTGCCAGCAGCTTAGCATCCGGACTAGCCTACGAGCAGTACTTC. Protein: CASSLASGLAYEQYF.

V gene TRBV7-2 combines with J gene TRBJ2-2; D might be TRBD1 (6 bases). In germline, CDR1 is SGHTA, CDR2 FQGNSA. The CDR3 sequence is 14 residues long. Trimming removed 1 base from V and 3 bases from J, with 6 bases in between. The CDR3 region is CASSLEGDTGELFF. CDR3 sequence (DNA): TGTGCCAGCAGCTTAGAGGGGGACACCGGGGAGCTGTTTTTT.

J is TRBJ2-7 and V is TRBV28, with a tentative D call TRBD2 (6 bases). The germline V gene has CDR1 MDHEN and CDR2 SYDVKM. This CDR3 is built from 13 residues. The ends were cut back, 6 bases at V and 4 bases at J, with 13 bases in the middle. CDR3 nucleotide sequence: TGTGCCAGCAGCGGAGGGGAGCGGTACGAGCAGTACTTC. It yields the protein CASSGGERYEQYF.

The rearrangement uses TRBV18 and TRBJ1-4; D uncertain. From germline, CDR1 is KGHSH and CDR2 LQKENI. The CDR3 length is 13 residues. V dropped 2 bases and J dropped 5 bases, with 6 bases sitting between them. The DNA for the CDR3 is TGTGCCAGCTCACCAACGGTGAATGAAAAACTGTTTTTT. Translated: CASSPTVNEKLFF.

The CDR3 is CASSLGTSPETQYF. The CDR3 DNA reads TGTGCCAGCAGCCTAGGGACTAGTCCGGAGACCCAGTACTTC. This chain joins TRBV5-4 and TRBJ2-5; the match to TRBD2 covers 8 bases. This CDR3 has 14 amino acids. After removal of 4 bases from V and 5 bases from J, the junction contained 7 bases not matched to a gene. Germline-derived CDR1 and CDR2 are SGHNT and YYREEE (reference sequence).

This clone came up a few times. The chain joins TRBV19 to TRBJ1-5, with 10 bases aligning to TRBD1. The J segment lost 2 bases and the V segment lost 4 bases, leaving 5 bases of the junction unmatched. The germline gives CDR1 LNHDA, CDR2 SQIVND (reference sequence). The CDR3 extends over 16 amino acids. The CDR3 loop reads CASSTRDRGGNQPQHF. DNA for the CDR3: TGTGCCAGTAGTACCCGGGACAGGGGTGGCAATCAGCCCCAGCATTTT.

J is TRBJ1-2 and V is TRBV18; 12 bases map to TRBD1. This CDR3 spans 16 amino acids. CDR1 and CDR2 from the germline V gene are KGHSH and LQKENI. The junction had 6 bases not matched to a gene; V was cut back by 3 bases and J by 4 bases. The CDR3 DNA reads TGTGCCAGCTCACCGGGACAGGGGGCGGAAGGCTATGGCTACACCTTC. Residues: CASSPGQGAEGYGYTF. The variable domain in full, with the rest retrieved from reference TRBV18 and TRBJ1-2, is NAGVMQNPRHLVRRRGQEARLRCSPMKGHSHVYWYRQLPEEGLKFMVYLQKENIIDESGMPKERFSAEFPKEGPSILRIQQVVRGDSAAYFCASSPGQGAEGYGYTFGSGTRLTVV.

This clone appeared a few times. The chain recombines TRBV7-3 with TRBJ2-2, with 8 nucleotides matching TRBD1. The CDR3 is 15 amino acids. Germline V gene lookup returns CDR1 SGHTA and CDR2 FQGTGA. After removal of 6 bases from V and 1 base from J, the junction contained 4 bases not matched to a gene. The CDR3, as DNA: TGTGCCAGCAGGCCCGGGACAGGGAACACCGGGGAGCTGTTTTTT. Translating gives CASRPGTGNTGELFF.

The chain couples TRBV18 to TRBJ1-1, with 7 bases that match TRBD1. V dropped 5 bases and J dropped 8; count of bases not matched to a gene: 8. The germline gives CDR1 KGHSH, CDR2 LQKENI. This CDR3 region has 13 residues. The CDR3 coding sequence is TGTGCCAGCTCATCTACAGGGGTCAGGGAAGCTTTCTTT. It codes for CASSSTGVREAFF.

This chain links TRBV11-3 with TRBJ1-1; D is ambiguous. There are 13 residues in the CDR3. V was cut by 5 bases and J by 1 base, with 8 bases left in between. The germline CDR1 and CDR2 sequences are SGHNT and YENEEA. The CDR3, as DNA: TGTGCCAGCAGCCCCCTTCCGAACACTGAAGCTTTCTTT. This translates into CASSPLPNTEAFF.

The genes are TRBV14 and TRBJ2-7, with TRBD2 identical over 7 bases. The CDR3 is 14 amino acids. Trimming removed 2 bases from V and 3 bases from J; junction bases left unmatched: 4. From germline, CDR1 is SGHDN and CDR2 FVKESK. The CDR3 sequence: CASSQSGVVYEQYF. In DNA, the CDR3 is TGTGCCAGCAGCCAAAGCGGGGTAGTCTACGAGCAGTACTTC.

V and J are TRBV7-9 and TRBJ1-2, with D maybe TRBD1 (5 bases). The CDR3 totals 17 residues. V dropped 5 bases and J dropped 2 bases, with 21 bases sitting between them. Germline lookup yields CDR1 SEHNR and CDR2 FQNEAQ (reference sequence). DNA for the CDR3: TGTGCCAGCAGCCAGCTACCTTCCTGGGGCGAAAACTATGGCTACACCTTC. This encodes CASSQLPSWGENYGYTF.

V usage is TRBV10-3 and J usage is TRBJ1-2; 9 bases line up with TRBD1. Germline CDR1 reads ENHRY; CDR2 reads SYGVKD. V lost 4 bases to trimming and J lost 8 bases; unmatched junction nucleotides: 5. This CDR3 contains 13 residues. CDR3 protein: CAISGFDRGGYTF. Here the CDR3 DNA reads TGTGCCATCAGTGGGTTCGACAGGGGGGGCTACACCTTC.